These T cell receptor beta chains were read from a single sample in a study of T cells after yellow fever vaccination. Via MiXCR, TCRdb re-called the 5' RACE reads, giving one row per CDR3 protein. In the table there are around 330,000 distinct CDR3 sequences, approximately 3.8% of which are singletons. The sample in question was PBMCs, obtained on the day of the yellow fever booster vaccination. The receptors were sampled from a young man who received the YFV17D yellow fever vaccine. CDR3s include the opening cysteine and the closing phenylalanine or tryptophan. Clone size is stated in some rows and not others, as once, few, many or a class when expanded.

>TRBV5-1|few|TRBJ1-2
CASSLAGTVNDGYTF
>TRBV20-1|many|TRBJ1-4
CSASGASGEKLFF
>TRBV11-2|many|TRBJ1-1
CASSQIRLNTEAFF
>TRBV29-1|many|TRBJ2-3
CSVVRVAGSTDTQYF
>TRBV12-3/TRBV12-4|NA|TRBJ2-7
CASSFDLTSSREQYF
>TRBV2|few|TRBJ2-1
CASHGNWGEQFF
>TRBV6-6|many|TRBJ2-5
CASRIQETQYF
>TRBV18|many|TRBJ1-2
CASSPLFDYGYTF
>TRBV4-1|few|TRBJ2-2
CASSQGPFTGELFF
>TRBV29-1|many|TRBJ2-7
CSVGTGTTHEQYF
>TRBV25-1|many|TRBJ2-7
CASSGISGGAQAYEQYF
>TRBV6-6|many|TRBJ2-1
CASSPQGRGNEQFF
>TRBV27|many|TRBJ1-2
CASTTTDRRGYGYTF
>TRBV20-1|many|TRBJ2-1
CSAQPGALYNEQFF
>TRBV15|many|TRBJ2-7
CATSRARGSSYEQYF
>TRBV28|NA|TRBJ1-1
CATTGTVNEAFF
>TRBV5-1|few|TRBJ2-5
CASSAPLETQYF
>TRBV10-3|many|TRBJ2-2
CAIRGRWSTGELFF
>TRBV2|NA|TRBJ2-7
CASRRRWLDYEQYF
>TRBV7-9|many|TRBJ2-7
CASSSGQGTSYEQYF
>TRBV5-6|many|TRBJ1-5
CASSPTGLQPQHF
>TRBV19|few|TRBJ1-2
CASRQRGQGEGYTF
>TRBV10-3|NA|TRBJ2-3
CAAPTSGGANTQYF
>TRBV5-1|many|TRBJ2-5
CASSFQETQYF
>TRBV28|few|TRBJ1-3
CASSLGDRVAGNTIYF
>TRBV11-2|few|TRBJ2-3
CASSRGGWTDTQYF
>TRBV4-3|NA|TRBJ2-1
CASSQDIQETGGRGTNEQFF
>TRBV6-5|few|TRBJ1-2
CASSRSKSDSYGYTF
>TRBV6-2/TRBV6-3|many|TRBJ2-7
CASGRPGLPYEQYF
>TRBV6-5|NA|TRBJ1-2
CASRNREGGNYGYTF
>TRBV12-3/TRBV12-4|many|TRBJ2-7
CASSPDRSYEQYF
>TRBV12-3/TRBV12-4|NA|TRBJ2-1
CASRTGAEQFF
>TRBV5-6|NA|TRBJ2-1
CASRTTASSYNEQFF
>TRBV18|NA|TRBJ2-3
CASSPLILSQPSTDTQYF
>TRBV6-5|NA|TRBJ2-1
CASSQQGTNEQFF
>TRBV12-3/TRBV12-4|NA|TRBJ1-6
CASSSVREGSPLHF
>TRBV7-9|many|TRBJ2-7
CASSLPGGGGYEQYF
>TRBV6-1|many|TRBJ2-2
CASSLYGGQGTGELFF
>TRBV5-1|many|TRBJ1-1
CASSLDGFQGLNTEAFF
>TRBV12-3/TRBV12-4|many|TRBJ2-1
CASSQSGLEQFF
>TRBV5-1|many|TRBJ2-1
CASSLGTVSDEQFF
>TRBV28|few|TRBJ1-2
CASGNRGNYGYTF
>TRBV6-2/TRBV6-3|NA|TRBJ2-3
CASSYSKGLRGGTDTQYF
>TRBV4-3|few|TRBJ2-2
CASSQDVGAGELFF